The clone carrying this T cell receptor beta chain came up many times. Antigen specificity is unknown. The data derive from a study of prognosis after radiotherapy for stage I lung cancer. Regarding the study as a whole: Unique TCR clone counts dropped after stereotactic body radiation therapy, from a median of approximately 9,100 to 7,200.

V was pared by 8 bases and J by 4 bases, with 16 bases between. The CDR3 length is 14 residues. The authors amplified TCR beta CDR3 from genomic DNA using two-round multiplex PCR. It was primers specific to each TRBV and TRBJ gene that first-round PCR used. Amplification in the second PCR round was performed with universal primers. MiXCR was run by TCRdb on the multiplex PCR reads, yielding one entry per CDR3 protein. The table includes around 20,000 distinct CDR3 sequences, about 40% detected once. This receptor was obtained from a donor aged 50 or older with non-small cell lung cancer. This specimen was PBMCs, taken before or after stereotactic body radiation therapy (not recorded which). V and J are TRBV12-3 or TRBV12-4 and TRBJ2-3; TRBD1 is a possible D gene (7 bases). The CDR3 region is CASGSSGGSDTQYF. CDR3 sequence (DNA): TGTGCCAGCGGGAGTTCAGGGGGGTCAGATACGCAGTATTTT.